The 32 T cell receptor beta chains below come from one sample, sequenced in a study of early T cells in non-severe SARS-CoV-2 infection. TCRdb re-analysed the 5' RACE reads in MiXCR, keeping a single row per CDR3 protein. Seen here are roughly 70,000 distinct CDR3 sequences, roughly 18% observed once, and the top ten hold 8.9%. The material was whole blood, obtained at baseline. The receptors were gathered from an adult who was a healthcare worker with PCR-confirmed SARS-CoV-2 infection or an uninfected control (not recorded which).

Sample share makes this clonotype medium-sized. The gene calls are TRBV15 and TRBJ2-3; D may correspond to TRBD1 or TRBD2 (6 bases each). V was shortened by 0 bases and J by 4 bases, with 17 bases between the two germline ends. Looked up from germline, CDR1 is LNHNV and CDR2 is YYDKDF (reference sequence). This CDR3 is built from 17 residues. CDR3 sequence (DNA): TGTGCCACCAGCAGAGATGAGGGGGGTTTTTCCTCAGATACGCAGTATTTT. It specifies CATSRDEGGFSSDTQYF.

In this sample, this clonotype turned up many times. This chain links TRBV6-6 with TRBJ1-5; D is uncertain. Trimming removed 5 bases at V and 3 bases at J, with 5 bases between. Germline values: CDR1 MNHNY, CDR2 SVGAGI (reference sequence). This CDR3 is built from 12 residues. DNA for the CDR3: TGTGCCAGCAGTAAGGACAATCAGCCCCAGCATTTT. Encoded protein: CASSKDNQPQHF.

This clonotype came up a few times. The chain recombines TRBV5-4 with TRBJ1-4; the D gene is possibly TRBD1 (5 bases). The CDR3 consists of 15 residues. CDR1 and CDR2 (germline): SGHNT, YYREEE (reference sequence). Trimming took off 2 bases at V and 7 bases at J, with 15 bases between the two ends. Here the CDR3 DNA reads TGTGCCAGCAGCTTCAGCCAGGGCCGAAGTGAAAAACTGTTTTTT. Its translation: CASSFSQGRSEKLFF.

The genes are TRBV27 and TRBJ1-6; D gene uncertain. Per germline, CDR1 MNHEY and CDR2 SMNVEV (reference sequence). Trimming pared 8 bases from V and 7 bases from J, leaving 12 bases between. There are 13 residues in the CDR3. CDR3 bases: TGTGCCAGCGGGGTCAGGCCGAATTCACCCCTCCACTTT. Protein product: CASGVRPNSPLHF.

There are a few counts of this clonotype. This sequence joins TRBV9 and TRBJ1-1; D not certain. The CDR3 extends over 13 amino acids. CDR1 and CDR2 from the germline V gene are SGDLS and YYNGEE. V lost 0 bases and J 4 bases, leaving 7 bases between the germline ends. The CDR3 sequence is CASSVGVSTEAFF. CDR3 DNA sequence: TGTGCCAGCAGCGTAGGAGTGAGCACTGAAGCTTTCTTT.

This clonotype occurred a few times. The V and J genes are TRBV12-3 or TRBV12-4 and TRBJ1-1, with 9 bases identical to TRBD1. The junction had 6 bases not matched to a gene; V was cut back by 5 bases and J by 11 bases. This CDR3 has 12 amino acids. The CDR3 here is CASSTGGVEAFF. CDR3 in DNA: TGTGCCAGCAGTACAGGGGGCGTGGAGGCTTTCTTT.

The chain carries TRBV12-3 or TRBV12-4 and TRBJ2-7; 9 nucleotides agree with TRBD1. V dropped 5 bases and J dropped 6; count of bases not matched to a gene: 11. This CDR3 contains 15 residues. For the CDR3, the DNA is TGTGCCAGCAGTCCCCGGGACAGGGACCTCGGCGAGCAGTACTTC. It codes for CASSPRDRDLGEQYF.

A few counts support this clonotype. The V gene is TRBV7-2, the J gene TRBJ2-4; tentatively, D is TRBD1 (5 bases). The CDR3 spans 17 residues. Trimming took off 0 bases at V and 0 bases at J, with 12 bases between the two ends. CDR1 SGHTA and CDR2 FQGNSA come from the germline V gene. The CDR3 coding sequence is TGTGCCAGCAGCTTAGCGTCCCAGGGTAAAGCCAAAAACATTCAGTACTTC. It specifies CASSLASQGKAKNIQYF.

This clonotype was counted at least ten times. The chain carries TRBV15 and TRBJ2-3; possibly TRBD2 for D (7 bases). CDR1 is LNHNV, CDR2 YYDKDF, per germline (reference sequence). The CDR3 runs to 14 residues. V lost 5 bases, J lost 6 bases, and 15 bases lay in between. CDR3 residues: CATSPGGGEDTQYF. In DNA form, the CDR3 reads TGTGCCACCAGCCCGGGGGGCGGGGAGGATACGCAGTATTTT.

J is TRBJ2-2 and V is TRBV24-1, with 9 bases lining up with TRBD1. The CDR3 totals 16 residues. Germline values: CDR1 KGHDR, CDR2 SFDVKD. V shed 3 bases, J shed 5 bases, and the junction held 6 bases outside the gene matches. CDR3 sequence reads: CATSDTGTGSTGELFF. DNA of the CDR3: TGTGCCACCAGTGATACCGGGACAGGGAGTACCGGGGAGCTGTTTTTT.

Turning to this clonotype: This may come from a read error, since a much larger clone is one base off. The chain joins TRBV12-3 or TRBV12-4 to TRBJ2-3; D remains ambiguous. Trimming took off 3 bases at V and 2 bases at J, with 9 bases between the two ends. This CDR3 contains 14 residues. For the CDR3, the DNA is TGTGCCAGCAGTTTTCGCTCCCACACAGATACGCAGTATTTT. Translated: CASSFRSHTDTQYF.

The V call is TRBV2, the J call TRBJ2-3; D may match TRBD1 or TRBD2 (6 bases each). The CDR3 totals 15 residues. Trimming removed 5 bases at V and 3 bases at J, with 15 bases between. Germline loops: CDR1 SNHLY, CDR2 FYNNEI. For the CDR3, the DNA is TGTGCCAGCAGTAAGGGGGGCGCGAAGACAGATACGCAGTATTTT. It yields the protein CASSKGGAKTDTQYF.

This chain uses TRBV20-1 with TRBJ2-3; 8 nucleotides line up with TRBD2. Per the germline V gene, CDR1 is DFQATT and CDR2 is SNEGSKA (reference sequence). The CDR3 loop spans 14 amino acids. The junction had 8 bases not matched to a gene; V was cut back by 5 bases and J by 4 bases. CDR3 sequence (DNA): TGCAGTGCTCCGCGGGGGGTTGGGGCAGATACGCAGTATTTT. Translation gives CSAPRGVGADTQYF.

CDR3 sequence (DNA): TGTGCCAGCAGCTTAGTTGGGGGAGAGACCCAGTACTTC. Translation gives CASSLVGGETQYF. The chain links TRBV7-6 to TRBJ2-5; D is tentatively TRBD1 or TRBD2 (5 bases each). Trimming cost V 1 base and J 4 bases, with 7 bases left between them. CDR1 is SGHVS, CDR2 FNYEAQ, per germline. The CDR3 extends over 13 amino acids.

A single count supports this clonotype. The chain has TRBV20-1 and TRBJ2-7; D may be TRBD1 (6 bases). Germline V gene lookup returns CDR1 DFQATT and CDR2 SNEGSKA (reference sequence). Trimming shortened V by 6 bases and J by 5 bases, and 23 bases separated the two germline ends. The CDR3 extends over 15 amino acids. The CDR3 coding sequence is TGCAGTGCGCAGACTATGGTAGGGCAGGGGAACGAGCAGTACTTC. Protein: CSAQTMVGQGNEQYF.

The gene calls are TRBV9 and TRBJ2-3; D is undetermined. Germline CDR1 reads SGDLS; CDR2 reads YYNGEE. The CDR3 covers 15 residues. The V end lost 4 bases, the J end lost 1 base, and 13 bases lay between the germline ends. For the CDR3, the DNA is TGTGCCAGCAGCCCCCTAATCCTAGGCACAGATACGCAGTATTTT. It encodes CASSPLILGTDTQYF.

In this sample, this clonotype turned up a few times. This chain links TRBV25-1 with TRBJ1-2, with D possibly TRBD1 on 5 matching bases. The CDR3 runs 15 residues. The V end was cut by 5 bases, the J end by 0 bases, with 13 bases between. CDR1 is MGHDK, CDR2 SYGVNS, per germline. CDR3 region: CASSTRDPANYGYTF. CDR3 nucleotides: TGTGCCAGCAGTACCCGGGACCCTGCTAACTATGGCTACACCTTC.

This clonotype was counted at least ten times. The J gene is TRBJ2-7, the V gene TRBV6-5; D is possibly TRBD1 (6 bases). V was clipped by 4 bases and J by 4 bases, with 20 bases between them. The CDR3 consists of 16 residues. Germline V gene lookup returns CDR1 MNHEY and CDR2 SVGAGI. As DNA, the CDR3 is TGTGCCAGCAGTTTCCGATCCTGGGACACCGTATACGAGCAGTACTTC. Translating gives CASSFRSWDTVYEQYF.

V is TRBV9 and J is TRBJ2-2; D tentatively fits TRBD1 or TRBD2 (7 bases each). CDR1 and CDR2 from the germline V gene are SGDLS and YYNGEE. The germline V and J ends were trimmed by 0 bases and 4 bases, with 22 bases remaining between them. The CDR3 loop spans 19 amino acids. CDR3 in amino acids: CASSVGPGGDRARTGELFF. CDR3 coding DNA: TGTGCCAGCAGCGTAGGTCCAGGGGGGGATAGGGCACGCACCGGGGAGCTGTTTTTT.

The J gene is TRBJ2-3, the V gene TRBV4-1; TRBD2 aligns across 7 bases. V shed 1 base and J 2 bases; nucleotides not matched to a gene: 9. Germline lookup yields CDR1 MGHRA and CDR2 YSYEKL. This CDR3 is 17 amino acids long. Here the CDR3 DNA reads TGCGCCAGCAGCCAAGGGGAGGGAGGGAGGAACACAGATACGCAGTATTTT. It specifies CASSQGEGGRNTDTQYF.

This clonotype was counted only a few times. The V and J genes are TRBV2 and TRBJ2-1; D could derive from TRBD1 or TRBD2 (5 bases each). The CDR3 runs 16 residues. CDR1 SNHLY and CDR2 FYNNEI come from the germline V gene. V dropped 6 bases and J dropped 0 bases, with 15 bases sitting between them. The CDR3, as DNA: TGTGCCAGCAGGGATGTTTCAGGGAGCTCCTACAATGAGCAGTTCTTC. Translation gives CASRDVSGSSYNEQFF.

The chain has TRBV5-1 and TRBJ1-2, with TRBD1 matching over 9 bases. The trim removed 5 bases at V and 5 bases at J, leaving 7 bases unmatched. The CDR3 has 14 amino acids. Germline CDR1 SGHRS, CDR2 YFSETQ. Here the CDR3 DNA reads TGCGCCAGCAGTCCACAGGGGGCCCTTTATGGCTACACCTTC. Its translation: CASSPQGALYGYTF. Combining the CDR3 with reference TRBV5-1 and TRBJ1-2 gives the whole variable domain KAGVTQTPRYLIKTRGQQVTLSCSPISGHRSVSWYQQTPGQGLQFLFEYFSETQRNKGNFPGRFSGRQFSNSRSEMNVSTLELGDSALYLCASSPQGALYGYTFGSGTRLTVV.

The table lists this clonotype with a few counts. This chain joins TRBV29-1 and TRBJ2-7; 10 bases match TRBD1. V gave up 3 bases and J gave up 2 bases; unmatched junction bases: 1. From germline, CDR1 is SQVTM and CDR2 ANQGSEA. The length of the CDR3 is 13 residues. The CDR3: CSVEDRGTYEQYF. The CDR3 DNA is TGCAGCGTTGAGGACAGGGGGACCTACGAGCAGTACTTC.

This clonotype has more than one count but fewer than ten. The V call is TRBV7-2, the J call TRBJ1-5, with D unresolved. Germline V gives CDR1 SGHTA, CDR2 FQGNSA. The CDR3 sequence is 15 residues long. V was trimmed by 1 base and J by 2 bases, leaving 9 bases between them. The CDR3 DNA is TGTGCCAGCAGCTTAGAGGGCGCCGGCAATCAGCCCCAGCATTTT. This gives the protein CASSLEGAGNQPQHF.

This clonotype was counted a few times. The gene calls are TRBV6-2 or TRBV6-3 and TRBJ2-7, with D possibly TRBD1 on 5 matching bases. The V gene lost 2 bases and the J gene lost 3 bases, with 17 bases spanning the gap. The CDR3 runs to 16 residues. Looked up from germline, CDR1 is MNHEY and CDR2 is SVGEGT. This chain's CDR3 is CASSYQGDWTRYEQYF. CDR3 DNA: TGTGCCAGCAGTTACCAGGGCGATTGGACGCGCTACGAGCAGTACTTC.

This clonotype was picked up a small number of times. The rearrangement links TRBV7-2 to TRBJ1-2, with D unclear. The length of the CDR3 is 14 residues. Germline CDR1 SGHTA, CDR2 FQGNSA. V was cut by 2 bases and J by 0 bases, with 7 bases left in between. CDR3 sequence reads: CASSLSFANYGYTF. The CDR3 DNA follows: TGTGCCAGCAGCTTATCGTTTGCTAACTATGGCTACACCTTC. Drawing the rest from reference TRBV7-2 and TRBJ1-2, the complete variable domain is GAGVSQSPSNKVTEKGKDVELRCDPISGHTALYWYRQSLGQGLEFLIYFQGNSAPDKSGLPSDRFSAERTGGSVSTLTIQRTQQEDSAVYLCASSLSFANYGYTFGSGTRLTVV.

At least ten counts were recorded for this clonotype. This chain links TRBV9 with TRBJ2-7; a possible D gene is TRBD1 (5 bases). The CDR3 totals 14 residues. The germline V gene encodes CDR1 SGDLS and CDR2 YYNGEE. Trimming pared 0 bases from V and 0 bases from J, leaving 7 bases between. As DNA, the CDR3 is TGTGCCAGCAGCGTAGGACAGAGCTCCTACGAGCAGTACTTC. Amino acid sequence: CASSVGQSSYEQYF. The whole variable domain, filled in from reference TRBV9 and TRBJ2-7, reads DSGVTQTPKHLITATGQRVTLRCSPRSGDLSVYWYQQSLDQGLQFLIQYYNGEERAKGNILERFSAQQFPDLHSELNLSSLELGDSALYFCASSVGQSSYEQYFGPGTRLTVT.

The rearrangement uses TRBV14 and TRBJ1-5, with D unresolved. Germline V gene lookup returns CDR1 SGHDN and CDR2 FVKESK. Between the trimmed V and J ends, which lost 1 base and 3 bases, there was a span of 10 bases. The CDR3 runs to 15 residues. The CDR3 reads CASSQGAQLNQPQHF. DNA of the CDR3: TGTGCCAGCAGCCAAGGCGCACAGCTCAATCAGCCCCAGCATTTT.

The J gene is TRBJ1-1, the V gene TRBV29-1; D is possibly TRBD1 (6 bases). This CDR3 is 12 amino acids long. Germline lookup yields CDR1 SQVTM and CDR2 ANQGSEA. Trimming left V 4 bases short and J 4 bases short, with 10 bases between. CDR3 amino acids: CSVGGGLTEAFF. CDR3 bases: TGCAGCGTTGGCGGGGGCCTCACTGAAGCTTTCTTT.

The CDR3 bases are TGCAGTGCTAGAGATACGTTCCGGGGGCAGGATCAGCCCCAGCATTTT. Translating gives CSARDTFRGQDQPQHF. J is TRBJ1-5 and V is TRBV20-1; TRBD1 might be the D (6 bases). The CDR3 runs to 16 residues. V shed 0 bases and J shed 5 bases, with 17 bases lying between them. The V gene's germline CDR1 is DFQATT and CDR2 SNEGSKA (reference sequence).

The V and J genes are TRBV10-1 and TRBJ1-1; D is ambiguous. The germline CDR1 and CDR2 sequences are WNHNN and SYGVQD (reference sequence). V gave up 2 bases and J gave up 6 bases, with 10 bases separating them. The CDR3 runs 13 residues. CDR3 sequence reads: CASSEHQDSEAFF. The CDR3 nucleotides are TGCGCCAGCAGTGAGCACCAGGATTCTGAAGCTTTCTTT.

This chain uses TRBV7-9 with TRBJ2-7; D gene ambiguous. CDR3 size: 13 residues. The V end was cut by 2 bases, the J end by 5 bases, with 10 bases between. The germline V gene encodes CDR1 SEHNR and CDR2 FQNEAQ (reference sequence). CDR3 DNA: TGTGCCAGCAGCTTAATTCAAGGGAACGAGCAGTACTTC. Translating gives CASSLIQGNEQYF.